Shown below are 5 T cell receptor beta chains from a single sample sequenced in a study of cytotoxic CD8 clonotypes in ibrutinib-treated CLL. Profiled with immunoSEQ multiplex PCR; TCRdb holds only in-frame clones, not every one. The sample carries about 29,000 clones, about three quarters recorded once. The source was PBMCs, collected after 24 months of ibrutinib treatment. The source of these receptors is a human donor with chronic lymphocytic leukemia.

This rearrangement joins TRBV4-2 to TRBJ2-2; D is possibly TRBD1 or TRBD2 (6 bases each). Germline-derived CDR1 and CDR2 are LGHNA and YNFKEQ. Trimming cost V 2 bases and J 3 bases, with 13 bases left between them. The CDR3 extends over 16 amino acids. CDR3 in DNA: TGTGCCAGCAGCCAACCTGGGGGGCGAGACACCGGGGAGCTGTTTTTT. It specifies CASSQPGGRDTGELFF.

This clone appeared a few times. This sequence joins TRBV7-9 and TRBJ1-6, with TRBD1 matching over 7 bases. The germline V gene has CDR1 SEHNR and CDR2 FQNEAQ (reference sequence). V lost 5 bases, J lost 14 bases, and 12 bases stayed unmatched. The CDR3 runs to 14 residues. The CDR3: CASSPRQGRQTLHF. The DNA of the CDR3 is TGTGCCAGCAGCCCACGACAGGGAAGGCAGACCCTCCACTTT.

This chain links TRBV18 with TRBJ2-7; 9 bases match TRBD1. J gave up 3 bases and V 4 bases, and 7 bases lay outside the gene matches. The CDR3 has 15 residues. Germline assignment: CDR1 KGHSH and CDR2 LQKENI. CDR3 loop: CASSHTGTGLYEQYF. The CDR3 DNA is TGTGCCAGCTCACACACCGGGACAGGGCTCTACGAGCAGTACTTC.

This clone was seen only once. The chain couples TRBV28 to TRBJ1-2, with D tentatively TRBD1 (6 bases). CDR3 length: 16 residues. The germline V gene encodes CDR1 MDHEN and CDR2 SYDVKM. V lost 5 bases to trimming and J lost 2 bases, with 18 bases between them. CDR3 in DNA: TGTGCCAGCAGTCGGTGGGGGACAAACAAAAACTATGGCTACACCTTC. Its protein is CASSRWGTNKNYGYTF.

V and J are TRBV5-1 and TRBJ2-7, with a possible D match to TRBD1 (6 bases). Deletions cut 2 bases from V and 0 bases from J, with 18 bases between. The V gene's germline CDR1 is SGHRS and CDR2 YFSETQ. The CDR3 sequence is 17 residues long. The CDR3 protein is CASSLTAQGDSSYEQYF. The CDR3 DNA is TGCGCCAGCAGCTTAACTGCACAGGGCGACAGCTCCTACGAGCAGTACTTC.